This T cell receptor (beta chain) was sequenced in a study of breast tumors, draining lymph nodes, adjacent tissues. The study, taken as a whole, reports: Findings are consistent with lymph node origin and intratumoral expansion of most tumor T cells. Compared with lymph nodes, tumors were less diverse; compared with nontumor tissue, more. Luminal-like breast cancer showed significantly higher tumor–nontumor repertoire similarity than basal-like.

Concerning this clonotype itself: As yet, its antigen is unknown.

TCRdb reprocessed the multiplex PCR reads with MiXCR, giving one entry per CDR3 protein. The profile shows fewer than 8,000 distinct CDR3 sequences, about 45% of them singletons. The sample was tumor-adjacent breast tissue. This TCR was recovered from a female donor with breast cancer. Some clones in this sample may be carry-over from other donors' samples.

CDR3 protein: CASSEHGGVNQPQHF. DNA for the CDR3: TGTGCCAGCTCAGAACACGGGGGGGTGAATCAGCCCCAGCATTTT. V is TRBV18 and J is TRBJ1-5, with a weak D call TRBD1 (5 bases). Trimming cost V 5 bases and J 4 bases, with 15 bases left between them. Germline CDR1 is KGHSH and CDR2 is LQKENI. This CDR3 region has 15 residues.